These 15 T cell receptor beta chains were sequenced from one sample in a study of blood T cell repertoires in COVID-19. The table came from immunoSEQ multiplex PCR; TCRdb's copy has only in-frame clones and leaves some out. The sample yields about 38,000 clones, 87% seen once. Sequences were obtained from peripheral blood. These receptor sequences come from a man in his fifties or sixties with COVID-19, enrolled during active disease.

The V and J genes are TRBV30 and TRBJ2-1; 10 bases line up with TRBD2. Germline CDR1 GTSNPN, CDR2 SVGIG (reference sequence). The CDR3 is 13 residues long. CDR3 nucleotides: TGTGTCAGCGGGAGGGCCTCCTACAATGAGCAGTTCTTC. Translated: CVSGRASYNEQFF.

The rearrangement links TRBV10-1 to TRBJ2-3; D possibly corresponds to TRBD2 (6 bases). The V gene lost 5 bases and the J gene lost 6 bases, with 12 bases spanning the gap. The germline V gene has CDR1 WNHNN and CDR2 SYGVQD (reference sequence). The CDR3 spans 13 residues. CDR3 sequence: CASSRDSLDTQYF. The CDR3, as DNA: TGCGCCAGCAGTAGGGACTCCCTGGATACGCAGTATTTT.

This rearrangement joins TRBV28 to TRBJ2-3; 9 bases match TRBD1. J gave up 0 bases and V 4 bases, and 2 bases lay outside the gene matches. There are 15 residues in the CDR3. CDR1 is MDHEN, CDR2 SYDVKM, per germline. CDR3 nucleotides: TGTGCCAGCAGTTCGGGACAGGGAAGCACAGATACGCAGTATTTT. The encoded protein is CASSSGQGSTDTQYF.

The chain uses TRBV5-6 and TRBJ2-1; 10 bases align to TRBD2. CDR1 is SGHDT, CDR2 YYEEEE, per germline. This CDR3 comprises 15 residues. The junction had 9 bases not matched to a gene; V was cut back by 2 bases and J by 10 bases. The CDR3 DNA sequence: TGTGCCAGCAGCTTAGGACTAGCGGACTTCGCGGAGCAGTTCTTC. It is translated as CASSLGLADFAEQFF.

The rearrangement uses TRBV27 and TRBJ1-1; TRBD1 agrees at 9 bases. CDR1 MNHEY and CDR2 SMNVEV come from the germline V gene (reference sequence). This CDR3 is 17 amino acids long. Unmatched junction bases numbered 8, after V lost 3 bases and J lost 0 bases. CDR3 nucleotide sequence: TGTGCCAGCAGTTTCCGGACAGGGGCCGATATGAACACTGAAGCTTTCTTT. Translated, it gives CASSFRTGADMNTEAFF.

The CDR3: CSGRTGRGGSYNEQFF. The CDR3 nucleotides are TGCAGCGGCCGAACCGGGCGCGGGGGCTCCTACAATGAGCAGTTCTTC. V and J are TRBV29-1 and TRBJ2-1, with 7 bases matching TRBD2. Trimming at V came to 7 bases and at J to 0 bases, leaving 12 bases not matched to a gene. This CDR3 is built from 16 residues. Germline V CDR1 and CDR2: SQVTM, ANQGSEA.

This clone has more than one count but fewer than ten. The chain has TRBV6-2 or TRBV6-3 and TRBJ2-7, with 9 nucleotides matching TRBD1. The CDR3 runs to 14 residues. The germline gives CDR1 MNHEY, CDR2 SVGEGT. J gave up 3 bases and V 0 bases, and 0 bases lay outside the gene matches. The CDR3 DNA sequence: TGTGCCAGCAGTTACTCGACAGGGGGCTACGAGCAGTACTTC. Translating gives CASSYSTGGYEQYF.

The chain has TRBV5-1 and TRBJ2-1; tentative D call: TRBD2 (5 bases). Germline CDR1 and CDR2: SGHRS and YFSETQ. Between the trimmed V and J ends, which lost 3 bases and 4 bases, there was a span of 17 bases. The CDR3 length is 16 residues. CDR3 in amino acids: CASSWPLAPLYNEQFF. The CDR3 bases are TGCGCCAGCAGCTGGCCGTTAGCGCCGTTATACAATGAGCAGTTCTTC.

This clone was seen only once. The chain combines TRBV6-5 with TRBJ1-5, with TRBD1 as a possible D gene (5 bases). Germline CDR1 is MNHEY and CDR2 is SVGAGI. This CDR3 contains 15 residues. V was pared by 6 bases and J by 4 bases, with 16 bases between. This CDR3 is CASRLGLNPNQPQHF. The CDR3 nucleotides read TGTGCCAGCAGACTGGGACTTAACCCGAATCAGCCCCAGCATTTT.

The rearrangement joins TRBV3-1 (or the pseudogene TRBV3-2) to TRBJ2-3; 14 bases are a match to TRBD2. Germline V gives CDR1 LGHDT, CDR2 YNNKEL (reference sequence). V lost 3 bases, J lost 5 bases, and 7 bases stayed unmatched. The CDR3 spans 17 residues. CDR3 sequence: CASSQTGLAGELDTQYF. The CDR3 nucleotides read TGTGCCAGCAGCCAGACGGGACTAGCGGGAGAACTAGATACGCAGTATTTT.

The genes are TRBV30 and TRBJ1-2, with TRBD1 as a possible D gene (6 bases). Between the trimmed V and J ends, which lost 0 bases and 6 bases, there was a span of 11 bases. CDR3 size: 13 residues. Germline assignment: CDR1 GTSNPN and CDR2 SVGIG (reference sequence). The CDR3 sequence is CAWSVQGRNGYTF. The CDR3 DNA follows: TGTGCCTGGAGTGTACAGGGTAGGAATGGCTACACCTTC.

The V gene is TRBV9, the J gene TRBJ1-2; 7 bases line up with TRBD1. The CDR3 has 12 residues. J gave up 10 bases and V 0 bases, and 3 bases lay outside the gene matches. Germline CDR1 SGDLS, CDR2 YYNGEE. The CDR3: CASSVEQGLYTF. The CDR3 DNA reads as TGTGCCAGCAGCGTAGAACAGGGGCTCTACACCTTC. The entire variable domain, with the rest obtained from reference TRBV9 and TRBJ1-2, is as follows: DSGVTQTPKHLITATGQRVTLRCSPRSGDLSVYWYQQSLDQGLQFLIQYYNGEERAKGNILERFSAQQFPDLHSELNLSSLELGDSALYFCASSVEQGLYTFGSGTRLTVV.

The chain couples TRBV6-2 or TRBV6-3 to TRBJ2-5; 11 positions match TRBD2. The germline gives CDR1 MNHEY, CDR2 SVGEGT. The CDR3 runs 16 residues. Trimming at V came to 3 bases and at J to 1 base, leaving 4 bases not matched to a gene. CDR3 region: CASSYGLAGLQETQYF. The CDR3 DNA follows: TGTGCCAGCAGTTATGGACTAGCGGGTCTCCAAGAGACCCAGTACTTC.

The chain couples TRBV6-1 to TRBJ1-4, with D perhaps matching TRBD1 (5 bases). The CDR3 contains 17 residues. The germline gives CDR1 MNHNS, CDR2 SASEGT. The V end was cut by 2 bases, the J end by 1 base, with 14 bases between. As DNA, the CDR3 is TGTGCCAGCAGTGAAAGGCGGGGCGCAGGAACTAATGAAAAACTGTTTTTT. It is translated as CASSERRGAGTNEKLFF.

The rearrangement joins TRBV5-6 to TRBJ2-3; D may be TRBD2 (6 bases). Germline V gives CDR1 SGHDT, CDR2 YYEEEE. The CDR3 runs to 16 residues. Trimming left V 3 bases short and J 2 bases short, with 16 bases between. The CDR3 reads CASSSYAGTVTDTQYF. The CDR3 DNA reads as TGTGCCAGCAGCTCCTACGCCGGGACTGTCACAGATACGCAGTATTTT.